A single sample is the source of the 8 T cell receptor beta chains below, sequenced in a study of blood T cell repertoires in COVID-19 (TCRdb year 2020). Library preparation was by the immunoSEQ multiplex PCR assay. The clones in this table, taken by TCRdb from immuneACCESS, are in-frame only. Not every clone is retained; where verified, under half of the shortfall comes from an unresolved V gene, and the cause of the rest is unknown. The table for this sample lists around 70,000 clones; 65% to 80% of them were counted only once. Approximately 10% of the sample is taken by the ten largest. Material for sequencing was peripheral blood. All receptors derive from a woman aged 50 to 65 with acute or convalescent COVID-19.

This clone was detected only a few times. The V call is TRBV6-6, the J call TRBJ2-1, with TRBD2 as a possible D gene (6 bases). The germline V gene has CDR1 MNHNY and CDR2 SVGAGI (reference sequence). The CDR3 consists of 15 residues. V was shortened by 2 bases and J by 6 bases, with 14 bases between the two germline ends. The CDR3 DNA is TGTGCCAGCAGTTACCCGATGAATAGCGGCAATGAGCAGTTCTTC. The encoded protein is CASSYPMNSGNEQFF.

The rearrangement uses TRBV9 and TRBJ1-4; 7 nucleotides align to TRBD1. V lost 3 bases, J lost 7 bases, and 9 bases stayed unmatched. The CDR3 is 15 amino acids. The germline V gene encodes CDR1 SGDLS and CDR2 YYNGEE. CDR3 loop: CASSAQGGTGEKLFF. The DNA for the CDR3 is TGTGCCAGCAGCGCCCAAGGGGGCACGGGTGAAAAACTGTTTTTT.

The chain carries TRBV9 and TRBJ1-2, with TRBD1 identical over 11 bases. This CDR3 region has 17 residues. J was trimmed by 5 bases and V by 3 bases; bases with no gene match: 12. Per germline, CDR1 SGDLS and CDR2 YYNGEE. Here the CDR3 DNA reads TGTGCCAGCAGCGGCGGGACAGGGGGGACGACCGGGTATGGCTACACCTTC. Encoded protein: CASSGGTGGTTGYGYTF.

This clone was counted once. The chain links TRBV7-2 to TRBJ1-4, with 7 nucleotides matching TRBD1. V gave up 6 bases and J gave up 7 bases; unmatched junction bases: 8. The CDR3 is 14 residues long. Germline V gives CDR1 SGHTA, CDR2 FQGNSA. The CDR3 DNA is TGTGCCAGCAGACCGACAGGGCTGGGTGAAAAACTGTTTTTT. It encodes CASRPTGLGEKLFF.

The CDR3 here is CASYQGESEAFF. The CDR3 region has the DNA TGTGCCAGCTATCAGGGTGAGTCTGAAGCTTTCTTT. V and J are TRBV18 and TRBJ1-1; the D gene is possibly TRBD1 (5 bases). The CDR3 has 12 amino acids. Germline lookup yields CDR1 KGHSH and CDR2 LQKENI. V was trimmed by 7 bases and J by 6 bases, leaving 12 bases between them.

The chain employs TRBV6-2 or TRBV6-3 and TRBJ2-7; D may be TRBD1 (6 bases). The length of the CDR3 is 14 residues. V was pared by 1 base and J by 2 bases, with 9 bases between. Per the germline V gene, CDR1 is MNHEY and CDR2 is SVGEGT. The CDR3 coding sequence is TGTGCCAGCAGTTACTTGGACAGACCCTACGAGCAGTACTTC. This translates into CASSYLDRPYEQYF.

The chain recombines TRBV5-1 with TRBJ2-2; 9 bases align to TRBD1. CDR1 and CDR2 (germline): SGHRS, YFSETQ. There are 15 residues in the CDR3. Unmatched junction bases numbered 7, after V lost 4 bases and J lost 6 bases. The chain's CDR3 is CASSLGQGQAGELFF. The CDR3 coding sequence is TGCGCCAGCAGCCTAGGACAGGGGCAAGCCGGGGAGCTGTTTTTT. Full variable domain (missing parts from reference TRBV5-1 and TRBJ2-2): KAGVTQTPRYLIKTRGQQVTLSCSPISGHRSVSWYQQTPGQGLQFLFEYFSETQRNKGNFPGRFSGRQFSNSRSEMNVSTLELGDSALYLCASSLGQGQAGELFFGEGSRLTVL.

In its sample, this clone was seen a few times. The chain employs TRBV3-1 (or the pseudogene TRBV3-2) and TRBJ1-1; TRBD1 aligns across 7 bases. This CDR3 region has 14 residues. Germline V CDR1 and CDR2: LGHDT, YNNKEL (reference sequence). V shed 3 bases, J shed 6 bases, and the junction held 7 bases outside the gene matches. In DNA, the CDR3 is TGTGCCAGCAGCCAGAAGGAGGGGGCAGCTGAAGCTTTCTTT. Protein sequence: CASSQKEGAAEAFF.